This TCR beta chain was identified during a study of human T cells and chemical hapten exposure. General study findings and limits: TCRs at high frequency, those above 1 in 1000, did not change with DPC sensitization.

Noted time point: patch test 1, 2 weeks after DPC sensitization. The sample's treatment: therapeutic diphenylcyclopropenone sensitization with weekly scalp DPC. Blood was drawn before each patch test was applied. TCRdb reprocessed the RACE reads with MiXCR, giving one entry per CDR3 protein. Seen here are approximately 340,000 distinct CDR3 sequences, approximately 6.3% observed once, and the top ten hold around 8.2%. The CDR3 length is 14 residues. Germline CDR1 is MDHEN and CDR2 is SYDVKM. V lost 3 bases, J lost 5 bases, and 5 bases stayed unmatched. Comments on this clonotype: Antigen: not known.

The clonotype comes from a woman in her late teens or twenties with alopecia areata. Some clones in this sample may be carry-over from other donors' samples. Here the sequenced sample was whole blood, taken in connection with sensitization to the hapten diphenylcyclopropenone (DPC). The chain has TRBV28 and TRBJ1-2; 8 bases are a match to TRBD1. The CDR3 sequence: CASSFRTGGYGYTF. For the CDR3, the DNA is TGTGCCAGCAGTTTCCGCACAGGGGGTTATGGCTACACCTTC.